This TCR beta chain appears in the sequencing data of a study of control samples from healthy donors and cancer patients. The CDR3 length is 13 residues. CDR1 is SQVTM and CDR2 is ANQGSEA in the germline V gene. J gave up 5 bases and V 3 bases, and 4 bases lay outside the gene matches. TCRdb's copy holds only in-frame clones and misses some; the assay was immunoSEQ multiplex PCR. The profile shows more than 75,000 clones, around 80% of them singletons. This rearrangement joins TRBV29-1 to TRBJ1-2; TRBD1 matches 9 bases. Sequenced material: blood. The receptor was derived from a woman in her twenties or thirties in good health. CDR3 DNA sequence: TGCAGCGTTGACAGACAGGGGGGGTATGGCTACACCTTC. Translation: CSVDRQGGYGYTF.